Following are 10 T cell receptor beta chains from one sample sequenced in a study of blood T cell repertoires in COVID-19. Here immunoSEQ multiplex PCR was the method, and the copy in TCRdb shows in-frame clones only, minus some. Of 200,000 to 250,000 clones listed, approximately 78% were seen once; the top ten hold less than 15%. Sequenced material: peripheral blood. The receptors here all came from a woman aged 40 to 50 with acute or convalescent COVID-19.

The V call is TRBV11-2, the J call TRBJ2-7; D call uncertain. Germline loops: CDR1 SGHAT, CDR2 FQNNGV. The CDR3 length is 11 residues. The V and J ends lost 5 bases and 4 bases respectively, with 6 bases between them. The CDR3 nucleotides read TGTGCCAGCAGCGCCACTTACGAGCAGTACTTC. This encodes CASSATYEQYF.

This clone was counted a single time. At the DNA level, this CDR3 is encoded by other sequences in the same sample as well. This chain joins TRBV7-2 and TRBJ2-2; D might be TRBD2 (6 bases). Germline CDR1 and CDR2: SGHTA and FQGNSA. The CDR3 has 15 amino acids. V was pared by 3 bases and J by 2 bases, with 10 bases between. In DNA form, the CDR3 reads TGTGCCAGCAGCTTCTCAGGACTAAACACCGGGGAGCTGTTTTTT. The encoded protein is CASSFSGLNTGELFF.

The chain employs TRBV7-6 and TRBJ2-3, with 11 nucleotides matching TRBD2. The CDR3 extends over 18 amino acids. CDR1 and CDR2 (germline): SGHVS, FNYEAQ. V dropped 5 bases and J dropped 0; count of bases not matched to a gene: 10. DNA of the CDR3: TGTGCCAGCAGCCTGAAGCCGGGACTAGCGGCTAGCACAGATACGCAGTATTTT. Protein sequence: CASSLKPGLAASTDTQYF.

This clone was recorded only once. The chain carries TRBV18 and TRBJ2-6; 7 bases are shared with TRBD1. With V trimmed by 6 bases and J by 0 bases, 8 bases remained unmatched. CDR1 KGHSH and CDR2 LQKENI come from the germline V gene. This CDR3 is 17 amino acids long. The CDR3 sequence: CASSPGQLPSGANVLTF. CDR3 coding DNA: TGTGCCAGCTCTCCGGGACAGCTCCCCTCTGGGGCCAACGTCCTGACTTTC.

The rearrangement links TRBV25-1 to TRBJ1-1; a possible D gene is TRBD1 (5 bases). This CDR3 is 11 amino acids long. The germline gives CDR1 MGHDK, CDR2 SYGVNS. The ends were cut back, 7 bases at V and 7 bases at J, with 10 bases in the middle. The CDR3 DNA reads TGTGCCAGCATAGGGGCGTATGAAGCTTTCTTT. Translating gives CASIGAYEAFF.

This chain uses TRBV7-2 with TRBJ1-3; D is unresolved. Trimming pared 5 bases from V and 2 bases from J, leaving 13 bases between. Germline CDR1 and CDR2: SGHTA and FQGNSA. The CDR3 is 15 residues long. CDR3 in DNA: TGTGCCAGCAGCCCGCCTTCGCCTACTGGAAACACCATATATTTT. Its translation: CASSPPSPTGNTIYF.

The rearrangement joins TRBV13 to TRBJ2-7; D is uncertain. The CDR3 consists of 12 residues. Germline CDR1 PRHDT, CDR2 FYEKMQ (reference sequence). The V end was cut by 0 bases, the J end by 4 bases, with 4 bases between. In DNA form, the CDR3 reads TGTGCCAGCAGCTTAGGAGCTTACGAGCAGTACTTC. Translation: CASSLGAYEQYF.

The gene calls are TRBV3-1 (or the pseudogene TRBV3-2) and TRBJ2-2, with D maybe TRBD2 (5 bases). V was trimmed by 3 bases and J by 1 base, leaving 9 bases between them. Germline V gene lookup returns CDR1 LGHDT and CDR2 YNNKEL (reference sequence). The CDR3 has 15 amino acids. This CDR3 is CASSQSAGNTGELFF. CDR3 nucleotide sequence: TGTGCCAGCAGCCAGTCCGCGGGGAACACCGGGGAGCTGTTTTTT.

This clone was counted a single time. This chain uses TRBV30 with TRBJ2-1; D possibly corresponds to TRBD1 (6 bases). CDR3 length: 14 residues. V shed 4 bases and J shed 9 bases, with 19 bases lying between them. CDR1 and CDR2 from the germline V gene are GTSNPN and SVGIG (reference sequence). CDR3 loop: CAWTDSGILGEQFF. CDR3 nucleotides: TGTGCCTGGACGGACAGTGGAATACTGGGTGAGCAGTTCTTC.

This clone occurred a few times. The J gene is TRBJ2-7, the V gene TRBV7-2; D may be TRBD1 (6 bases). Germline V gene sequence: CDR1 SGHTA, CDR2 FQGNSA. This CDR3 is built from 14 residues. The V end lost 6 bases, the J end lost 7 bases, and 19 bases lay between the germline ends. CDR3 region: CASRLRQDLREQYF. The CDR3 nucleotides are TGTGCCAGCAGGTTGAGACAGGACCTACGAGAGCAGTACTTC.